The rows below give T cell receptor beta chains drawn from one sample of a study of CD8 T cells in ankylosing spondylitis. TCRdb redid the calling of the 5' RACE reads with MiXCR, one entry per CDR3 protein. The sample holds some 220,000 distinct CDR3 sequences, approximately 8.4% seen once. Sequenced input: blood, either unsorted or a sorted T cell fraction (not recorded which). The receptors were gathered from a female donor with ankylosing spondylitis or in good health (not recorded which). The CDR3 runs from the conserved cysteine through the conserved F or W. The D gene is left open where the match is weak. Some rows have no size entry. The others give once, few or many, or a class for an expanded clone.

>many|-|TRBJ2-1|TRBV2
CASSAPSTYAYNEQFF
TGTGCCAGCAGTGCCCCGTCTACCTATGCCTACAATGAGCAGTTCTTC
>-|TRBD1|TRBJ2-1|TRBV2
CASSRQGRGEQFF
TGTGCCAGCAGTCGACAGGGGCGCGGTGAGCAGTTCTTC
>-|TRBD2|TRBJ2-1|TRBV2
CVSRPTGLAVAHEQFF
TGTGTCAGCAGGCCTACGGGACTAGCGGTGGCCCATGAGCAGTTCTTC
>many|-|TRBJ1-2|TRBV27
CASSFTGRPGNYGYTF
TGTGCCAGCAGTTTCACCGGCAGGCCCGGTAACTATGGCTACACCTTC
>many|-|TRBJ2-6|TRBV15
CATSRGYSGANVLTF
TGTGCCACCAGCAGAGGCTACTCTGGGGCCAACGTCCTGACTTTC
>few|-|TRBJ2-1|TRBV4-3
CASSQDWASANNEQFF
TGCGCCAGCAGCCAAGATTGGGCTAGCGCAAACAATGAGCAGTTCTTC
>many|-|TRBJ1-1|TRBV29-1
CSVEAQGLNTEAFF
TGCAGCGTTGAAGCTCAGGGTTTGAACACTGAAGCTTTCTTT
>many|-|TRBJ2-1|TRBV9
CASSVEAGGSYEQFF
TGTGCCAGCAGCGTAGAGGCAGGGGGGAGTTACGAGCAGTTCTTC
>many|TRBD2|TRBJ2-1|TRBV7-2
CASSLALSSGSNEQFF
TGTGCCAGCAGCTTAGCGCTGTCTAGCGGGAGCAATGAGCAGTTCTTC
>few|TRBD1|TRBJ2-1|TRBV7-6
CASSPQGPGSNEQFF
TGTGCCAGCAGCCCACAGGGGCCGGGGAGCAATGAGCAGTTCTTC
>many|TRBD1|TRBJ1-1|TRBV5-4
CASSYLQGSYTEAFF
TGTGCCAGCAGCTACCTACAGGGGAGTTACACTGAAGCTTTCTTT
>few|-|TRBJ2-7|TRBV2
CASSRVSDEQYF
TGTGCCAGCTCGAGGGTGTCCGACGAGCAGTACTTC
>many|-|TRBJ1-5|TRBV25-1
CASSEGRGQPQHF
TGTGCCAGCAGTGAAGGTAGGGGACAGCCCCAGCATTTT
>many|TRBD1|TRBJ2-1|TRBV7-8
CASSGSGTGGYNEQFF
TGTGCCAGCAGCGGCTCCGGGACAGGGGGATACAATGAGCAGTTCTTC
>-|-|TRBJ2-2|TRBV5-4
CTSSLSLLTGELFF
TGTACCAGCAGCTTGTCCTTGCTGACCGGGGAGCTGTTTTTT
>many|-|TRBJ2-7|TRBV4-3
CASSQDTGYYEQYF
TGCGCCAGCAGCCAAGATACAGGGTACTACGAGCAGTACTTC
>many|-|TRBJ2-7|TRBV4-3
CASSQELTGPEYF
TGCGCCAGCAGCCAAGAGTTGACAGGTCCCGAGTACTTC
>many|-|TRBJ1-5|TRBV20-1
CSARSRDQPQHF
TGCAGTGCCCGGAGTAGGGATCAGCCCCAGCATTTT
>many|-|TRBJ1-5|TRBV29-1
CSVGGGGRQPQHF
TGCAGCGTTGGGGGAGGAGGCCGTCAGCCCCAGCATTTT
>-|TRBD2|TRBJ2-7|TRBV7-2
CASSWGLAGPRGEQYF
TGTGCCAGCAGCTGGGGACTAGCGGGCCCCAGGGGGGAGCAGTACTTC
>-|-|TRBJ1-4|TRBV7-9
CTSSLGGATEKLFF
TGTACCAGCAGCTTAGGGGGGGCGACTGAAAAACTGTTTTTT
>few|-|TRBJ2-1|TRBV7-8
CASSPPSQPGSAYEQFF
TGTGCCAGCAGCCCCCCCAGTCAGCCAGGATCAGCGTATGAGCAGTTCTTC
>-|TRBD1|TRBJ2-7|TRBV2
CASSLETGGVEQYF
TGTGCCAGCAGTCTAGAGACAGGGGGCGTCGAGCAGTACTTC
>many|-|TRBJ2-5|TRBV29-1
CSVDTGLFGETQYF
TGCAGCGTGGATACCGGACTATTTGGAGAGACCCAGTACTTC
>many|TRBD1|TRBJ1-6|TRBV19
CARDRDNSPLHF
TGTGCCAGAGACAGGGATAATTCACCCCTCCACTTT
>-|-|TRBJ2-1|TRBV2
CASLPDRYNEQFF
TGTGCCAGCCTACCAGACAGGTACAATGAGCAGTTCTTC
>many|-|TRBJ2-3|TRBV10-3
CAISENRATDTQYF
TGTGCCATCAGTGAGAACAGGGCCACAGATACGCAGTATTTT
>many|-|TRBJ2-7|TRBV6-1
CASHVRPLVDEQYF
TGTGCCAGTCATGTCAGGCCCCTCGTGGACGAGCAGTACTTC
>many|-|TRBJ2-7|TRBV5-1
CASSFTGSYEQYF
TGCGCCAGCAGCTTTACAGGATCCTACGAGCAGTACTTC
>many|-|TRBJ2-3|TRBV4-1
CASSHHLGGVTDTQYF
TGCGCCAGCAGCCACCATCTGGGTGGGGTCACAGATACGCAGTATTTT
>many|-|TRBJ2-7|TRBV5-1
CASSFGENYSYEQYF
TGCGCCAGCAGCTTCGGAGAGAACTATTCCTACGAGCAGTACTTC
>many|-|TRBJ2-2|TRBV4-3
CASSPAGTYRGELFF
TGCGCCAGCAGCCCAGCCGGGACGTATCGAGGGGAGCTGTTTTTT
>many|TRBD1|TRBJ2-1|TRBV20-1
CSAKDRVPYNEQFF
TGCAGTGCTAAAGACAGGGTTCCCTACAATGAGCAGTTCTTC
>many|-|TRBJ1-4|TRBV20-1
CSARRTDNEKLFF
TGCAGTGCTAGACGTACGGATAATGAAAAACTGTTTTTT
>many|TRBD1|TRBJ2-1|TRBV5-5
CASSLAGDRALREQFF
TGTGCCAGCAGCTTGGCAGGGGACAGGGCCCTCCGTGAGCAGTTCTTC
>-|-|TRBJ2-7|TRBV11-2
CASSWLSYEQYF
TGTGCCAGCAGCTGGCTCTCCTACGAGCAGTACTTC
>many|TRBD1|TRBJ2-1|TRBV14
CASSQYRTGPLNNEQFF
TGTGCCAGCAGCCAATACCGGACAGGTCCACTTAACAATGAGCAGTTCTTC
>many|-|TRBJ2-7|TRBV10-2
CASTGTLTYEQYF
TGCGCCAGCACTGGGACATTAACCTACGAGCAGTACTTC
>many|-|TRBJ2-2|TRBV7-2
CASSSLPGANTGELFF
TGTGCCAGCAGCTCCCTCCCGGGCGCGAACACCGGGGAGCTGTTTTTT